This TCR beta chain was retrieved from a study of T cells after yellow fever vaccination. 5'RACE template switching added a universal primer site and UMIs to TCR cDNA. A single record per CDR3 protein comes from TCRdb applying MiXCR to the 5' RACE reads. The sample has about 350,000 distinct CDR3 sequences, approximately 4% seen once; the top ten hold 20% to 25%. The CDR3 is made up of 15 amino acids. The germline gives CDR1 DFQATT, CDR2 SNEGSKA (reference sequence). The V gene end was trimmed by 1 base and the J gene end by 3 bases; junction bases not matched to a gene: 5. Study-wide results and limits: Researchers noted that a small share of clonotypes showed up in both CD4 and CD8 compartments.

The table lists this clonotype with a few counts. Its antigen is currently unknown. The gene calls are TRBV20-1 and TRBJ2-3; TRBD2 aligns across 9 bases. The source material was PBMCs, sampled 5 days after the yellow fever booster vaccination. The TCR was taken from a man aged 18 to 30 who received the YFV17D yellow fever vaccine. The CDR3 region has the DNA TGCAGTGCTAGAGTTGGTAGCGGGGGAACAGATACGCAGTATTTT. It encodes CSARVGSGGTDTQYF.